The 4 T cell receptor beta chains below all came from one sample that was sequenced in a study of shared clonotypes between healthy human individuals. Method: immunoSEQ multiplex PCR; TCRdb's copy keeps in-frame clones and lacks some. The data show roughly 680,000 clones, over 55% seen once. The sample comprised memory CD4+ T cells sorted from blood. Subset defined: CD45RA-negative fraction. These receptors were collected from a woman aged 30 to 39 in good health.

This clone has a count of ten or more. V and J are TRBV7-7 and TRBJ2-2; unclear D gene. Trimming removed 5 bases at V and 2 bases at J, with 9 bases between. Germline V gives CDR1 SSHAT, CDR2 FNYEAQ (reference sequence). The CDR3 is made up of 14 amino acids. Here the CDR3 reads CASSRNPNTGELFF. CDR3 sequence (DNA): TGTGCCAGCAGCCGCAACCCTAACACCGGGGAGCTGTTTTTT. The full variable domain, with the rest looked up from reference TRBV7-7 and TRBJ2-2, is GAGVSQSPRYKVTKRGQDVTLRCDPISSHATLYWYQQALGQGPEFLTYFNYEAQPDKSGLPSDRFSAERPEGSISTLTIQRTEQRDSAMYRCASSRNPNTGELFFGEGSRLTVL.

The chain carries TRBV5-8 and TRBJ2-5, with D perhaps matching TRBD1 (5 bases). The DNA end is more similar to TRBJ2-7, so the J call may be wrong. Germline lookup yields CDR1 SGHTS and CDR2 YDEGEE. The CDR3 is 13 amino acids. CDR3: CASSPRATYEQYF. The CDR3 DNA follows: TGTGCCAGCAGCCCCAGGGCGACCTACGAGCAGTACTTC.

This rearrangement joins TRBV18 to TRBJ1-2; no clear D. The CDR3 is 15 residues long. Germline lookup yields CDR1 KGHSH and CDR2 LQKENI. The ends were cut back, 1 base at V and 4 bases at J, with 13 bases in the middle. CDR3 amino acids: CASSPQEGSAYGYTF. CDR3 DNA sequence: TGTGCCAGCTCACCACAAGAGGGTTCTGCCTATGGCTACACCTTC.

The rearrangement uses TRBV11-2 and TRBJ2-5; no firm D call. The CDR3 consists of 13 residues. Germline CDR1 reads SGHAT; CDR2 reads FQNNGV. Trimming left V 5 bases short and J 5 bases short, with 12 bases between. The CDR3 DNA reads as TGTGCCAGCAGCCCCCCCGGGCTGGAGACCCAGTACTTC. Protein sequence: CASSPPGLETQYF.